The entry below gives a single T cell receptor (beta chain) sequence along with its context. Its antigen is unknown. No much larger clonotype is one base removed from it; base qualities were not supplied. The data are from a study of T cell responses to AZD1222 COVID-19 vaccine listed by TCRdb under 2021. Some background on the complete study: TCR sequencing was performed for fewer than 250 trial participants, of whom some 200 were given two doses of AZD1222 and some 26 were given two doses of MenACWY control vaccine. Trial participants were enrolled into age subgroups of 18-55, 56-69 and 70-plus years, which contained about 150, 28 and 57 TCR-sequenced participants, respectively. The paper as a whole reports these results and caveats: Because no day 14 peak-response samples were available, repertoires were characterized only after the peak T cell response. Vaccine-associated CD4 TCRs spanned the whole spike protein, with dominant responses in regions 160-218 and 743-854. Conclusions about previously exposed vaccinees were limited because only six AZD1222 recipients were SARS-CoV-2 seropositive at baseline. Participants were mostly white British, with more females than males. The authors suggested clonal diversity may have been underestimated. After two AZD1222 doses, spike-specific TCR breadth and depth were significantly higher than at day 0 and than in MenACWY recipients. Reportedly, close to half of the unique spike-specific TCRs recognized epitopes lying outside the regions that are mutated in the B.1.351 and B.1.1.7 variants. In the small 56-69-year group, the increase in depth fell short of significance, most likely because of low power.

The CDR3 regions of human TCRbeta chains were subjected to immunosequencing. The paper's processing steps were these. Repertoire TCRs were checked for matches against a reference library of SARS-CoV-2-specific TCRs that had been generated using the MIRA antigen-specificity platform. Breadth was defined as the fraction of unique TCRs that were SARS-CoV-2-associated. Depth was defined as the fraction of total T cells that were SARS-CoV-2-associated. Each spike-specific TCR was assigned to its reactive spike region and to a CD4 or CD8 class using the MIRA data. Log10-transformed breadth and depth values were compared by one-way ANOVA with Sidak's multiple comparisons tests. Sourced from immuneACCESS, this table was stored by TCRdb with only in-frame sequences that have V and J called. A share of the clones is absent; for the studies checked, an unresolved V gene accounts for under half, and the remainder has no known explanation. V and J calls and clone size are those listed in that table; D and trimming were worked out from the DNA. The sample has 130,000 to 150,000 clones on record, under 95% of them singletons. The ten largest clonotypes hold approximately 3% of the sample.

Taken from the germline V gene, the CDR1 and CDR2 loops are MGHRA and YSYEKL. Here V drops 3 bases and J drops 0 bases, and the junction holds 8 bases not matched to any gene. From the cysteine through the phenylalanine, the CDR3 covers 17 amino acids. The kept DNA is CDR3 alone, 51 bases in frame from the first base. The time point label of this sample denotes: baseline before first vaccination. The sample's treatment or condition label, decoded: meningococcal conjugate vaccine given as trial control. Vaccinee samples were obtained from the UK trials COV001 and COV002, which included a single-blind randomized controlled phase 2/3 trial of AZD1222 (ChAdOx1 nCoV-19) in healthy adults. For TCRbeta chain sequencing, PBMC samples from trial participants were taken at day 0 and at day 28 after the second dose.

The sequence was collected from an adult in good health. This chain joins TRBV4-1 to TRBJ2-4; TRBD1 aligns with 7 central bases. The specimen comprised peripheral blood, sampled on day 0 of MenACWY control vaccination. The CDR3 reads as follows: CASSQADRVLAKNIQYF. In nucleotides, the sequence is TGCGCCAGCAGCCAGGCCGACAGGGTACTAGCCAAAAACATTCAGTACTTC.